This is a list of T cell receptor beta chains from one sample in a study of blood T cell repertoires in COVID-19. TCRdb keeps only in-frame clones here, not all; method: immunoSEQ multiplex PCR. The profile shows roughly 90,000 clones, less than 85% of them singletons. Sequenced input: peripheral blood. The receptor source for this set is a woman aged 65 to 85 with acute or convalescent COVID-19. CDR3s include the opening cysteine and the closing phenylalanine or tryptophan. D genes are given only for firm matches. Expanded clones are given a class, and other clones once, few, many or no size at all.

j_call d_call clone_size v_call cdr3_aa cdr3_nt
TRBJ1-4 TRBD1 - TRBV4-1 CASSSSGTGNWNEKLFF TGCGCCAGCAGCTCGTCCGGGACAGGGAATTGGAATGAAAAACTGTTTTTT
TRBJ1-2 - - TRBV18 CASSPGGRSGYTF TGTGCCAGCTCACCGGGAGGGAGGAGTGGCTACACCTTC
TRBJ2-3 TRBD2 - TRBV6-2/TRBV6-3 CASSGLGATDTQYF TGTGCCAGCAGCGGACTAGGGGCCACAGATACGCAGTATTTT
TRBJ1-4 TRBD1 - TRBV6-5 CASSYYSTGRRKLFF TGTGCCAGCAGTTACTATTCGACAGGGAGGCGAAAACTGTTTTTT
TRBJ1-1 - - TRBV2 CASLLGGGTEAFF TGTGCCAGCCTCCTGGGAGGGGGCACTGAAGCTTTCTTT
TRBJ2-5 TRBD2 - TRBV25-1 CASSVSGRALETQYF TGTGCCAGCAGTGTATCCGGGAGGGCCTTGGAGACCCAGTACTTC
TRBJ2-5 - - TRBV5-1 CASSSSYQETQYF TGCGCCAGCAGCTCCTCTTACCAAGAGACCCAGTACTTC
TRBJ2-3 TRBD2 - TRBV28 CASSLNLAGGVTDTQYF TGTGCCAGCAGTCTTAACCTAGCGGGAGGGGTCACAGATACGCAGTATTTT
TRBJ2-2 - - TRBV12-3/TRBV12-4 CASSFRNTGELFF TGTGCCAGCAGTTTTCGGAACACCGGGGAGCTGTTTTTT
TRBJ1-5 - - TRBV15 CATSREPGGANQPQHF TGTGCCACCAGCAGAGAACCGGGGGGGGCAAATCAGCCCCAGCATTTT
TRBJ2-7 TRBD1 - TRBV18 CASSPRTGSNEQYF TGTGCCAGCTCACCACGGACAGGAAGCAACGAGCAGTACTTC
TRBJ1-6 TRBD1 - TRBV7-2 CASSSWTGSSYNSPLHF TGTGCCAGCAGCTCCTGGACAGGGAGCTCCTATAATTCACCCCTCCACTTT
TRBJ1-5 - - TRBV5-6 CASSLGQLNQPQHF TGTGCCAGCAGCTTGGGACAGCTCAATCAGCCCCAGCATTTT
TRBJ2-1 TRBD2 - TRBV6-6 CASQAGGTYNEQFF TGTGCCAGTCAAGCGGGGGGTACCTACAATGAGCAGTTCTTC
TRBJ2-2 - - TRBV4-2 CASSQDRAGELFF TGTGCCAGCAGCCAAGATCGAGCCGGGGAGCTGTTTTTT
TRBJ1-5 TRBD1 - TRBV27 CASSAGTGGLEPQHF TGTGCCAGCAGTGCCGGGACAGGGGGCCTAGAGCCCCAGCATTTT
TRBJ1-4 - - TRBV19 CASSISRQFNEKLFF TGTGCCAGTAGTATATCGCGACAATTCAATGAAAAACTGTTTTTT
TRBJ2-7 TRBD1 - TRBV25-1 CASSEWGTGSYEQYF TGTGCCAGCAGTGAATGGGGGACAGGTTCCTACGAGCAGTACTTC
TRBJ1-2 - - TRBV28 CASSLRLAGGYTF TGTGCCAGCAGTTTAAGACTAGCTGGAGGCTACACCTTC
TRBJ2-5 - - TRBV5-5 CASAGALETQYF TGTGCCAGCGCAGGGGCTCTGGAGACCCAGTACTTC
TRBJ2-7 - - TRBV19 CASSTFGGYEQYF TGTGCCAGTAGTACCTTCGGAGGTTACGAGCAGTACTTC
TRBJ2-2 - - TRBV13 CASSLALYSGELFF TGTGCCAGCAGCTTAGCCCTATATTCCGGGGAGCTGTTTTTT
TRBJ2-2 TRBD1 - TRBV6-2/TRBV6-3 CASSYVGGQGIRGELFF TGTGCCAGCAGTTATGTAGGCGGACAGGGAATCCGCGGGGAGCTGTTTTTT
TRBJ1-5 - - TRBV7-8 CASSLSSRLNSNQPQHF TGTGCCAGCAGCTTATCCTCGAGGCTGAATAGCAATCAGCCCCAGCATTTT
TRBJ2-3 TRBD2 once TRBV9 CASSGLAGGTDTQYF TGTGCCAGCAGTGGACTAGCGGGGGGCACAGATACGCAGTATTTT
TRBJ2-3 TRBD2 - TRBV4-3 CASSLTGGWTDTQYF TGCGCCAGCAGCTTAACCGGGGGGTGGACAGATACGCAGTATTTT
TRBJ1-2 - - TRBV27 CASSPQGGTGYGYTF TGTGCCAGCAGTCCACAAGGGGGTACGGGGTATGGCTACACCTTC
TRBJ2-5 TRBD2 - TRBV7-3 CASSPTLSGGAETQYF TGTGCCAGCAGCCCCACCCTTAGCGGGGGGGCCGAGACCCAGTACTTC